The rows below give T cell receptor beta chains drawn from one sample of a study of Ad26.COV2.S vaccination and SARS-CoV-2 variants. Using immunoSEQ multiplex PCR, the repertoire was profiled, and TCRdb retains in-frame clones only, with some absent. The sample yields over 110,000 clones, 86% seen once. Sequencing was performed on peripheral blood, taken after recovery from COVID-19. Receptor source: a human donor who had recovered from COVID-19. Both conserved end residues are part of each CDR3. A D gene is named only where the DNA matches it firmly. Rows may omit the clone size; those that give it use once, few, many or a size class.

TRBV9	NA	TRBJ1-5	TRBD1	TGTGCCAGCAGCGTAGCTTGGAGGGGGCGGCAGCCCCAGCATTTT	CASSVAWRGRQPQHF
TRBV5-1	NA	TRBJ2-7	NA	TGCGCCAGCAGCTCCTCTTCTCTTTTCTACGAGCAGTACTTC	CASSSSSLFYEQYF
TRBV19	NA	TRBJ1-2	TRBD1	TGTGCCAGTAGTCGCGGGGGACAGAGAGACGGCTACACCTTC	CASSRGGQRDGYTF
TRBV19	NA	TRBJ1-5	NA	TGTGCCAGTAGTATGAGTCCCGGCAATCAGCCCCAGCATTTT	CASSMSPGNQPQHF
TRBV7-8	few	TRBJ1-2	NA	TGTGCCAGCAGCCTGGAGGGAAGATCTAACTATGGCTACACCTTC	CASSLEGRSNYGYTF
TRBV5-4	NA	TRBJ2-4	NA	TGTGCCAGCACCCCGGGAAACGAGAACATTCAGTACTTC	CASTPGNENIQYF
TRBV18	few	TRBJ1-2	NA	TGTGCCAGCTCACCAGACAGTGCGGGCTTCTACACCTTC	CASSPDSAGFYTF
TRBV5-1	NA	TRBJ2-1	TRBD1	TGCGCCAGCAGCTTGGCCCTCGGAGAGGGACAGGGAGACTACAATGAGCAGTTCTTC	CASSLALGEGQGDYNEQFF
TRBV27	NA	TRBJ2-3	TRBD1	TGTGCCGGCAGTCCCCGGACAGGCGTCACAGATACGCAGTATTTT	CAGSPRTGVTDTQYF
TRBV10-1	NA	TRBJ2-3	TRBD2	TGCGCCAGTAGCGGGGACGAATCAAGCACAGATACGCAGTATTTT	CASSGDESSTDTQYF
TRBV2	NA	TRBJ2-7	NA	TGTGCCAGCAGGAACGTGATGCAGTACTTC	CASRNVMQYF
TRBV18	NA	TRBJ1-2	NA	TGTGCCAGCTCACCCCCAGACAGCCTGGGGGTGGGCTACACCTTC	CASSPPDSLGVGYTF
TRBV11-2	NA	TRBJ2-3	TRBD1	TGTGCCAGCAGCTTATTCAGGGGGCAGGGAGATACGCAGTATTTT	CASSLFRGQGDTQYF
TRBV10-3	NA	TRBJ1-1	NA	TGTGCCACCCGACGGGACCTGAACACTGAAGCTTTCTTT	CATRRDLNTEAFF
TRBV11-3	NA	TRBJ2-7	NA	TGTGCCAGCAGCTTTAGATCGGCAGGGAGCCCCTACGAGCAGTACTTC	CASSFRSAGSPYEQYF
TRBV5-8	NA	TRBJ1-3	NA	TGTGCCAGCAGCTTGGGGCGGAGACAACGAGGCAACACCATATATTTT	CASSLGRRQRGNTIYF
TRBV6-6	once	TRBJ2-1	NA	TGTGCCAGCAGACAATTGGCTTCCTCCTACAATGAGCAGTTCTTC	CASRQLASSYNEQFF
TRBV19	NA	TRBJ1-4	TRBD1	TGTGCCAGTAGTATGGGGACAGGGGGCGCTTGGATCGGTGAAAAACTGTTTTTT	CASSMGTGGAWIGEKLFF
TRBV28	NA	TRBJ2-4	TRBD1	TGTGCCAGCAGTTACCCAGGGGACAGGTCGAAACCACTAGCCAAAAACATTCAGTACTTC	CASSYPGDRSKPLAKNIQYF
TRBV2	NA	TRBJ1-2	NA	TGTGCCAGCAGTGTCTCAGGACGGAGATTTGATGGCTACACCTTC	CASSVSGRRFDGYTF
TRBV28	NA	TRBJ1-4	TRBD1	TGTGCCAGCAGGACCACCAGGGGGCGCGACGGTGAAAAACTGTTTTTT	CASRTTRGRDGEKLFF
TRBV5-8	once	TRBJ1-6	TRBD1	TGTGCCAGCAGCAGCTTCAGGGGGCAGGGGAATTCACCCCTCCACTTT	CASSSFRGQGNSPLHF
TRBV28	NA	TRBJ1-6	NA	TGTGCCAGCACCACCTTCGGGGCGGAGGGTTCACCCCTCCACTTT	CASTTFGAEGSPLHF
TRBV6-2/TRBV6-3	NA	TRBJ2-7	NA	TGTGCCAGCAGTTCCCCACTAGACTACGAGCAGTACTTC	CASSSPLDYEQYF
TRBV6-5	NA	TRBJ2-7	TRBD2	TGTGCCAGCAGCTCCGGGACTAGCATCGACGAGCAGTACTTC	CASSSGTSIDEQYF
TRBV5-6	NA	TRBJ1-6	TRBD1	TGTGCCAGCAGCTTGGATCAACGCTGGACAGGGTCAGATTCACCCCTCCACTTT	CASSLDQRWTGSDSPLHF
TRBV28	NA	TRBJ1-3	NA	TGTGCCAGCGGACAAAGGTCAGGAAACACCATATATTTT	CASGQRSGNTIYF
TRBV5-1	NA	TRBJ2-1	TRBD2	TGCGCCAGCAGCTTGCCCACTAGCGGGGGGGCCGCCTACAATGAGCAGTTCTTC	CASSLPTSGGAAYNEQFF
TRBV15	NA	TRBJ2-2	NA	TGTGCCACCAGCAGAGAGGGCGGGGAGGCCGGGGAGCTGTTTTTT	CATSREGGEAGELFF
TRBV4-3	NA	TRBJ2-5	NA	TGCGCCAGCAGCCAAGACTTGCAAGAGACCCAGTACTTC	CASSQDLQETQYF
TRBV30	NA	TRBJ1-6	TRBD1	TGTGCCTGGATGGTGACAGGGGTGAATTCACCCCTCCACTTT	CAWMVTGVNSPLHF
TRBV19	NA	TRBJ2-7	NA	TGTGCCAGTAGTATGACAGGAAGTACCTACGAGCAGTACTTC	CASSMTGSTYEQYF
TRBV27	NA	TRBJ2-7	TRBD1	TGTGCCAGCAGTTTAGGGACAGGGGGTCACGAGCAGTACTTC	CASSLGTGGHEQYF
TRBV19	NA	TRBJ1-5	NA	TGTGCCACATCTTGGGTTAATAGCAATCAGCCCCAGCATTTT	CATSWVNSNQPQHF
TRBV5-5	NA	TRBJ2-1	NA	TGTGCCAGCAGCGTTGACAGGTCGTACAATGAGCAGTTCTTC	CASSVDRSYNEQFF
TRBV10-2	NA	TRBJ1-1	NA	TGCGCCACCGGACGGCCGAACACTGAAGCTTTCTTT	CATGRPNTEAFF
TRBV11-2	NA	TRBJ2-7	TRBD2	TGTGCCAGCCTTAGCGGGGGGGCCACCGAGCAGTACTTC	CASLSGGATEQYF
TRBV3-1/TRBV3-2	NA	TRBJ2-6	NA	TGTGCCAGCGGAACCTCTGGGGCCAACGTCCTGACTTTC	CASGTSGANVLTF
TRBV11-2	NA	TRBJ2-3	TRBD1	TGTGCCAGCAGCTTAGTAGGGGGCGCAGATACGCAGTATTTT	CASSLVGGADTQYF
TRBV10-3	NA	TRBJ1-1	NA	TGTGCCATCAGTGATAGGGGCTGGGGGAACACTGAAGCTTTCTTT	CAISDRGWGNTEAFF
TRBV7-2	NA	TRBJ2-2	NA	TGTGCCAGCAGCTTATTTGGTCCGAACACCGGGGAGCTGTTTTTT	CASSLFGPNTGELFF
TRBV9	NA	TRBJ2-1	TRBD2	TGTGCCAGCACCCCGGGACTAGCGTTCGATGAGCAGTTCTTC	CASTPGLAFDEQFF
TRBV5-6	NA	TRBJ2-3	NA	TGTGCCAGCAGCCCGGGGACCAGTCGATTCACAGATACGCAGTATTTT	CASSPGTSRFTDTQYF
TRBV19	NA	TRBJ2-5	TRBD2	TGTGCCAGTAGTGTAACTAGCGGGGGACGGGAGACCCAGTACTTC	CASSVTSGGRETQYF
TRBV28	NA	TRBJ2-3	NA	TGTGCCAGCAGTTTATACCGGTCCGATACGCAGTATTTT	CASSLYRSDTQYF
TRBV4-3	NA	TRBJ2-3	NA	TGCGCCAGCAGCCAAGAGAGCGGCTCTAGCACAGATACGCAGTATTTT	CASSQESGSSTDTQYF
TRBV12-5	NA	TRBJ2-7	NA	TGTGCTAGTGGTTTGGTACTAGGGAATATTCAGGGCGAGCAGTACTTC	CASGLVLGNIQGEQYF
TRBV11-3	few	TRBJ2-1	NA	TGTGCCAGCAGCTTATCCGGCAATGAGCAGTTCTTC	CASSLSGNEQFF
TRBV27	NA	TRBJ2-3	NA	TGTGCCAGCAGTGCGACAGCAGCGGACACAGATACGCAGTATTTT	CASSATAADTDTQYF
TRBV19	NA	TRBJ1-1	NA	TGTGCCAGTAGTCATCAGGGAGTGCACACTGAAGCTTTCTTT	CASSHQGVHTEAFF
TRBV19	NA	TRBJ2-3	NA	TGTGCCAGTAGCGACGCCGGGGCAGATACGCAGTATTTT	CASSDAGADTQYF
TRBV19	NA	TRBJ1-5	TRBD1	TGTGCCAGTAGTATACTAGACAGGGATGAAATACTGGATCAGCCCCAGCATTTT	CASSILDRDEILDQPQHF
TRBV28	NA	TRBJ2-1	NA	TGTGCCAGCAGTCAAATAACGGACAGATTCTCCTACAATGAGCAGTTCTTC	CASSQITDRFSYNEQFF
TRBV7-8	NA	TRBJ1-3	NA	TGTGCCAGCAGCCTCCAGTGGGGGCTCTCTGGAAACACCATATATTTT	CASSLQWGLSGNTIYF
TRBV2	NA	TRBJ1-6	NA	TGTGCCAGCACTCCACAGAGCTCCTATAATTCACCCCTCCACTTT	CASTPQSSYNSPLHF
TRBV7-9	NA	TRBJ1-1	NA	TGTGCCAGCAGGCGGGTAGACACTGAAGCTTTCTTT	CASRRVDTEAFF
TRBV20-1	NA	TRBJ1-1	TRBD1	TGCAGTGCTAGGGTACAGGGGAAAGCTTTCTTT	CSARVQGKAFF
TRBV30	NA	TRBJ1-4	TRBD1	TGTGCCTGGAGATCCGGGACAGGGGGTGAAAAACTGTTTTTT	CAWRSGTGGEKLFF
TRBV11-2	NA	TRBJ2-5	NA	TGTGCCAGCAGCTTGGAATTTCGAGAGACCCAGTACTTC	CASSLEFRETQYF